This T cell receptor beta chain derives from a study of graft-versus-host responses after intestinal transplantation. Study information: The transplants performed in recipients were multivisceral, liver-intestinal, or isolated intestinal. Recipients uniformly received anti-thymocyte globulin induction, followed by tacrolimus and steroids for around 3 years.

Generated by immunoSEQ multiplex PCR, the TCRdb table keeps only in-frame clones and is missing some. The profile shows 17,000 or so clones, 30% to 40% of them singletons. Only a few counts were recorded for this clone. Germline assignment: CDR1 SQVTM and CDR2 ANQGSEA. The CDR3 covers 14 residues. V was pared by 1 base and J by 2 bases, with 12 bases between. CFSE-labeled responder cells (about 200,000) were plated with about 200,000 irradiated, violet-dye-labeled stimulator cells. The V and J genes are TRBV29-1 and TRBJ2-7; D is possibly TRBD1 (6 bases). Sequences were derived from alloreactive CD8+ T cells from a mixed lymphocyte reaction culture, sampled before intestinal transplant. As to subset: CFSE-low proliferating T cells sorted from approximately 6-day pre-transplant mixed lymphocyte reaction (GvH or HvG direction). This receptor was obtained from a human patient who received an intestinal transplant. CDR3 sequence: CSVEGRGPTYEQYF. The CDR3 DNA reads as TGCAGCGTTGAAGGCAGGGGCCCCACCTACGAGCAGTACTTC.